This T cell receptor (beta chain) stems from a study of cytotoxic CD8 clonotypes in ibrutinib-treated CLL. Whole-study context: Mean per-sample yields comprised around 260,000 productive templates and fewer than 95,000 productive rearrangements.

The CDR3 has 15 residues. Germline assignment: CDR1 SQVTM and CDR2 ANQGSEA. V was clipped by 6 bases and J by 0 bases, with 16 bases between them. With regard to this clone: Its antigen remains unidentified.

Study results and limitations: Patients with sustained remission and those progressing were sampled at differing times. There were few public clonotypes, and on treatment they contracted or stayed stable.

The table came from immunoSEQ multiplex PCR; TCRdb's copy has only in-frame clones and leaves some out. The data show 110,000 to 150,000 clones, about 76% seen once. This TCR derives from a human donor with chronic lymphocytic leukemia. The chain uses TRBV29-1 and TRBJ2-3, with D uncertain. Sequencing used PBMCs, obtained after 24 months of ibrutinib treatment. The CDR3 reads CSVGPVGTSTDTQYF. CDR3 in DNA: TGCAGCGTAGGGCCGGTGGGCACCAGCACAGATACGCAGTATTTT.